Described below is a single T cell receptor (beta chain) sequence and its context. Its antigen is undetermined. The sample comes from a study of shared clonotypes between healthy human individuals. Study-wide points: Rarefaction analysis demonstrated incomplete sorted-subset sequencing notwithstanding large depth.

It was into CD45RA+ naive and CD45RA-negative memory subsets that the CD4+ cells were split. V was trimmed by 5 bases and J by 5 bases, leaving 10 bases between them. The CDR3 has 12 amino acids. Germline values: CDR1 SGHRS, CDR2 YFSETQ. Sorted-subset replicate PCR reactions were performed with approximately 190 ng DNA, corresponding to roughly 31,000 T cell genomes. The protocol was immunoSEQ multiplex PCR, while the TCRdb copy is restricted to in-frame clones and leaves out a portion. The data hold 2,500,000 or so clones, with just over 90% observed a single time. The genes are TRBV5-1 and TRBJ1-2, with D hard to call. The sequenced material came from naive CD4+ T cells sorted from blood. The sample's subset: CD45RA+ positively selected. This receptor was obtained from a man aged 18-30 years in good health. The CDR3 protein is CASRPNSYGYTF. In DNA form, the CDR3 reads TGCGCCAGCAGACCAAACTCTTATGGCTACACCTTC.